This T cell receptor beta chain was recovered during a study of blood T cell repertoires in COVID-19. Study background: The cDNA or gDNA used as material had been derived from T cells, B-cell-depleted T cells, or PBMCs.

The CDR3 totals 17 residues. Germline lookup yields CDR1 SEHNR and CDR2 FQNEAQ (reference sequence). V was clipped by 2 bases and J by 7 bases; unmatched bases: 12. This table comes from immunoSEQ multiplex PCR, and its TCRdb copy is limited to in-frame clones, with some not included. The sample lists approximately 130,000 clones; more than 75% were seen once. The TCR originated in a man in his sixties with acute or convalescent COVID-19. The V call is TRBV7-9, the J call TRBJ2-7; 12 positions agree with TRBD1. The material sequenced was peripheral blood. The CDR3 sequence: CASSLRDRGRGSYEQYF. CDR3 nucleotide sequence: TGTGCCAGCAGCTTAAGGGACAGGGGGCGCGGGAGCTATGAGCAGTACTTC.